This TCR beta chain was captured in a study of a mutant IDH1 vaccine in newly diagnosed glioma. This sample's time point: week 5, during vaccination. A single vaccine dose contained 300 ug of mutant IDH1 20-mer peptide, and topical imiquimod was used with it. CDR3 size: 15 residues. Germline values: CDR1 MNHEY, CDR2 SVGAGI. V dropped 6 bases and J dropped 0 bases, with 9 bases sitting between them. On this clone itself: Its specificity is unknown.

Clones were read by immunoSEQ multiplex PCR, and TCRdb kept only the in-frame ones, dropping some. This table has 75,000 to 80,000 clones, roughly nine tenths appearing once. The rearrangement links TRBV6-5 to TRBJ2-6; D is undetermined. The TCR originated in a woman aged 50 to 65 with glioma. Sequencing used PBMCs, obtained from a glioma patient whose treatment included an IDH1 peptide vaccine. The DNA for the CDR3 is TGTGCCAGCAGCCGAGACGGCTCTGGGGCCAACGTCCTGACTTTC. Translation: CASSRDGSGANVLTF.